The present TCR beta chain was sequenced within a study of CD8 T cells in Susac syndrome. TEMRA cells were FACS-enriched, and CD8+ and CD4+ T cells were isolated negatively. Reverse transcription used about 0.45 to 1 ug RNA and random hexamers. It was immunoSEQ multiplex PCR that amplified TCR beta CDR3 across 54 Vbeta and 13 Jbeta. TCRdb fed the immunoSEQ multiplex PCR reads into MiXCR, producing one record per CDR3 protein. The sample includes a few hundred thousand distinct CDR3 sequences, about 89% of them seen just once. The CDR3 extends over 15 amino acids. The rearrangement uses TRBV21-1 and TRBJ2-7; TRBD1, as called in the table, went unchecked against the DNA. TRBV21-1 is shown as a pseudogene. This receptor was obtained from a human donor with multiple sclerosis. The sample taken for sequencing was CD8+ T cells from PBMCs. The CDR3 sequence is CASSNGTPFPYEQYF. In nucleotides, the CDR3 is TGTGCCAGCAGCAACGGGACACCCTTTCCCTACGAGCAGTACTTC.